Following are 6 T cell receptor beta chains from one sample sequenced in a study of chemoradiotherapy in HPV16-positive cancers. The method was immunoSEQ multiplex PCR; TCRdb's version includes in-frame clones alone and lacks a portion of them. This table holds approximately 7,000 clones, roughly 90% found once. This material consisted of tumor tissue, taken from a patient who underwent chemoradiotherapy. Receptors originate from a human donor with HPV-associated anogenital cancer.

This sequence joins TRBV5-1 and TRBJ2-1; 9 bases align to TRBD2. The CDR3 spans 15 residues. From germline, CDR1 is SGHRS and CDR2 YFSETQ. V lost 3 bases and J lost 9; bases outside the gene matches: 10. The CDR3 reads CASSSVAGEGGEQFF. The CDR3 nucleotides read TGCGCCAGCAGCTCGGTAGCGGGAGAAGGGGGTGAGCAGTTCTTC.

The CDR3 nucleotides read TGTGCCAGCAGCTTATCAGCCCCGCAAGAGACCCAGTACTTC. It translates to CASSLSAPQETQYF. The chain is built from TRBV7-2 and TRBJ2-5; no clear D gene. CDR1 and CDR2 from the germline V gene are SGHTA and FQGNSA. The CDR3 is made up of 14 amino acids. The germline V and J ends were trimmed by 2 bases and 2 bases, with 9 bases remaining between them. Using reference TRBV7-2 and TRBJ2-5 for the parts outside the CDR3, the full variable domain is GAGVSQSPSNKVTEKGKDVELRCDPISGHTALYWYRQSLGQGLEFLIYFQGNSAPDKSGLPSDRFSAERTGGSVSTLTIQRTQQEDSAVYLCASSLSAPQETQYFGPGTRLLVL.

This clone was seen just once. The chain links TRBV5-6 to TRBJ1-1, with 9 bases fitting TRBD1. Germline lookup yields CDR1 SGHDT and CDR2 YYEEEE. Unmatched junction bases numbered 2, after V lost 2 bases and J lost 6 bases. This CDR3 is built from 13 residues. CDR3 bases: TGTGCCAGCAGCTTACAGGGGGCCCCTGAAGCTTTCTTT. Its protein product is CASSLQGAPEAFF.

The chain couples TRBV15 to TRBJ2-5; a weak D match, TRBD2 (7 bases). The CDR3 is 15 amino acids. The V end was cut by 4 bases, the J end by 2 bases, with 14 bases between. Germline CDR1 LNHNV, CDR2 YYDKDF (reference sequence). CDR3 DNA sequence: TGTGCCACCAGCACATGGGGGGGGCTACAAGAGACCCAGTACTTC. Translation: CATSTWGGLQETQYF.

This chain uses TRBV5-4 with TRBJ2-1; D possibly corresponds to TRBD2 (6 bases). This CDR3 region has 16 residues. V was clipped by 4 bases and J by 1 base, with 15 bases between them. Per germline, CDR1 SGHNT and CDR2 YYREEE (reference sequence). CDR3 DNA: TGTGCCAGCAGCCCTCCGGAGGGCCTGTCCTACAATGAGCAGTTCTTC. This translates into CASSPPEGLSYNEQFF.

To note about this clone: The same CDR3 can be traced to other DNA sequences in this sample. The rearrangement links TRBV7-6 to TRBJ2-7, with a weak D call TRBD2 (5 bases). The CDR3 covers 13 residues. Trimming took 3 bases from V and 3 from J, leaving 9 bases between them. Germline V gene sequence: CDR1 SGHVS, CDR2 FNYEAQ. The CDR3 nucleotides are TGTGCCAGCAGCTTCCGGGAAGACTACGAGCAGTACTTC. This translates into CASSFREDYEQYF.